This is a list of T cell receptor beta chains from one sample in a study of a mutant IDH1 vaccine in newly diagnosed glioma. Their target antigens are unknown. Data came from immunoSEQ multiplex PCR; TCRdb stores just in-frame clones and leaves some out. The table lists 70,000 to 100,000 clones, around 90% of them singletons. The input for sequencing was PBMCs, taken from a glioma patient whose treatment included an IDH1 peptide vaccine. All receptors come from a woman in her 50s with glioma. Each CDR3 is given with its conserved first and last residue. The D gene is left open where the match is weak. Not every row has a clone size; where given, it reads once, few, many or a size class.

J | D | size | V | CDR3 | DNA
TRBJ2-7 | TRBD2 | NA | TRBV2 | CASSGLAGYYEQYF | TGTGCCAGCAGTGGACTAGCGGGATATTACGAGCAGTACTTC
TRBJ1-5 | NA | NA | TRBV19 | CASRDNQNQPQHF | TGTGCCAGCCGGGACAACCAGAATCAGCCCCAGCATTTT
TRBJ2-5 | NA | few | TRBV7-6 | CASSSRVETQYF | TGTGCCAGCAGCTCCAGGGTCGAGACCCAGTACTTC
TRBJ2-2 | TRBD1 | NA | TRBV7-2 | CASSPDRAGTGELFF | TGTGCCAGCAGCCCCGACAGGGCAGGCACCGGGGAGCTGTTTTTT
TRBJ2-3 | NA | NA | TRBV5-1 | CASSGSGTDTQYF | TGCGCCAGCAGCGGATCAGGGACCGATACGCAGTATTTT
TRBJ2-7 | TRBD2 | NA | TRBV18 | CASSGTSGWYEQYF | TGTGCCAGCTCCGGGACTAGCGGGTGGTACGAGCAGTACTTC
TRBJ2-3 | TRBD2 | NA | TRBV28 | CASSMGLAGDRGTQYF | TGTGCCAGCAGTATGGGACTAGCGGGAGATCGAGGTACGCAGTATTTT
TRBJ2-2 | NA | NA | TRBV4-1 | CASSPQGSRFTGELFF | TGCGCCAGCAGCCCTCAAGGCTCTCGATTCACCGGGGAGCTGTTTTTT
TRBJ2-7 | NA | NA | TRBV6-5 | CASSYAESPEQYF | TGTGCCAGCAGTTACGCCGAAAGCCCCGAGCAGTACTTC
TRBJ2-7 | TRBD1 | NA | TRBV27 | CASSRGTGRYEQYF | TGTGCCAGCAGTCGAGGGACAGGGAGGTACGAGCAGTACTTC
TRBJ2-7 | NA | NA | TRBV5-1 | CASSLGTSSYEQYF | TGCGCCAGCAGCTTGGGGACGAGCTCCTACGAGCAGTACTTC
TRBJ1-1 | TRBD1 | NA | TRBV18 | CASSPATGGIEAFF | TGTGCCAGCTCACCAGCGACAGGGGGAATTGAAGCTTTCTTT
TRBJ1-6 | NA | NA | TRBV2 | CASSFPTTSRGSYNSPLHF | TGTGCCAGCAGTTTCCCTACGACATCTCGAGGTTCCTATAATTCACCCCTCCACTTT
TRBJ2-5 | NA | NA | TRBV9 | CASSVGARGTQETQYF | TGTGCCAGCAGCGTAGGTGCGCGGGGGACACAAGAGACCCAGTACTTC
TRBJ2-2 | TRBD2 | NA | TRBV30 | CAWSVPAGGGPGELFF | TGTGCCTGGAGTGTACCGGCGGGAGGAGGCCCCGGGGAGCTGTTTTTT